This T cell receptor beta chain was recovered during a study of control samples from healthy donors and cancer patients. Trimming at V came to 3 bases and at J to 4 bases, leaving 4 bases not matched to a gene. Looked up from germline, CDR1 is SGDLS and CDR2 is YYNGEE. The CDR3 totals 15 residues. Method: immunoSEQ multiplex PCR; TCRdb's copy keeps in-frame clones and lacks some. The sample includes around 94,000 clones, about 92% seen only once; the top ten take less than 2.5%. V and J are TRBV9 and TRBJ2-3; 11 bases line up with TRBD1. The receptor was derived from a woman aged 18-35 years in good health. Material for sequencing was blood. The CDR3 nucleotides read TGTGCCAGCAGCGCGTCGGACAGGGGGCCAGATACGCAGTATTTT. Residues: CASSASDRGPDTQYF.